The 20 T cell receptor beta chains presented below share a single source sample, sequenced in a study of cytomegalovirus exposure and HLA in healthy donors. The primer mix had 60 Vbeta and 13 Jbeta primers. Data came from immunoSEQ multiplex PCR; TCRdb stores just in-frame clones and leaves some out. The data show roughly 130,000 clones, about 79% seen once. The sequencing sample was made of PBMCs. The receptor set was obtained from a man younger than 30 in good health and CMV-seronegative.

CDR3 in DNA: TGCGCCAGCAGCTTGGTTACGGGGGGTGACACTGAAGCTTTCTTT. It encodes CASSLVTGGDTEAFF. This chain joins TRBV5-1 and TRBJ1-1; possibly TRBD1 for D (5 bases). The CDR3 spans 15 residues. Germline CDR1 is SGHRS and CDR2 is YFSETQ. Trimming removed 0 bases at V and 3 bases at J, with 12 bases between.

V usage is TRBV7-2 and J usage is TRBJ2-7; 11 positions agree with TRBD2. Trimming removed 4 bases from V and 13 bases from J; junction bases left unmatched: 12. In germline, CDR1 is SGHTA, CDR2 FQGNSA. The CDR3 has 14 amino acids. CDR3 bases: TGTGCCAGCAGCTCTTTTAGCGGGAGGGCCTTTGCCTACTTC. It is translated as CASSSFSGRAFAYF.

The chain is built from TRBV4-2 and TRBJ1-5; D unclear. The germline V and J ends were trimmed by 2 bases and 5 bases, with 16 bases remaining between them. Germline values: CDR1 LGHNA, CDR2 YNFKEQ. The CDR3 is 16 amino acids. CDR3 region: CASSQSVHKTDQPQHF. The CDR3 DNA sequence: TGTGCCAGCAGCCAATCAGTTCATAAAACCGATCAGCCCCAGCATTTT.

The gene calls are TRBV10-3 and TRBJ2-3, with 12 bases fitting TRBD2. The trim removed 3 bases at V and 4 bases at J, leaving 14 bases unmatched. From germline, CDR1 is ENHRY and CDR2 SYGVKD. The CDR3 contains 19 residues. CDR3 sequence reads: CAISDYGLAGPLAPDTQYF. Written as DNA, the CDR3 is TGTGCCATCAGTGATTACGGACTAGCGGGGCCCTTAGCGCCAGATACGCAGTATTTT.

The chain couples TRBV5-6 to TRBJ1-6; the match to TRBD1 covers 7 bases. CDR1 is SGHDT and CDR2 is YYEEEE in the germline V gene. The V and J ends lost 4 bases and 7 bases, in that order; junction bases with no gene match: 8. This CDR3 spans 15 amino acids. The CDR3 loop reads CASSASQTGNSPLHF. CDR3 nucleotide sequence: TGTGCCAGCAGCGCCTCTCAGACAGGGAATTCACCCCTCCACTTT.

The chain couples TRBV4-1 to TRBJ1-2; 9 positions agree with TRBD1. The J segment lost 12 bases and the V segment lost 1 base, leaving 18 bases of the junction unmatched. Germline assignment: CDR1 MGHRA and CDR2 YSYEKL. This CDR3 region has 17 residues. CDR3 sequence reads: CASSQALPGQGFKFDTF. CDR3 coding DNA: TGCGCCAGCAGCCAAGCCCTACCGGGACAGGGTTTCAAGTTTGACACCTTC.

This chain uses TRBV7-6 with TRBJ2-7; 10 nucleotides agree with TRBD2. Trimming cost V 5 bases and J 6 bases; bases outside gene matches: 7. Looked up from germline, CDR1 is SGHVS and CDR2 is FNYEAQ. This CDR3 comprises 14 residues. CDR3 amino acids: CASSLSGRSSEQYF. The CDR3 DNA reads TGTGCCAGCAGCCTTAGCGGGAGGTCTAGCGAGCAGTACTTC.

The chain employs TRBV9 and TRBJ2-3; 8 nucleotides line up with TRBD2. Losses at the gene ends were 0 bases for V and 1 base for J; bases not matched to a gene: 4. The germline V gene has CDR1 SGDLS and CDR2 YYNGEE. The CDR3 has 16 amino acids. CDR3 DNA: TGTGCCAGCAGCGTAGAAGCGGGAGTCGGCACAGATACGCAGTATTTT. This sequence encodes CASSVEAGVGTDTQYF.

The V and J genes are TRBV6-1 and TRBJ1-5, with 10 bases lining up with TRBD1. The V gene's germline CDR1 is MNHNS and CDR2 SASEGT. The CDR3 contains 16 residues. Unmatched junction bases numbered 8, after V lost 2 bases and J lost 7 bases. CDR3 nucleotide sequence: TGTGCCAGCAGTGAAACCTGGACAGGGGGGAGGCAGCCCCAGCATTTT. Translation gives CASSETWTGGRQPQHF.

J is TRBJ2-3 and V is TRBV9, with TRBD2 matching over 9 bases. The V gene end was trimmed by 3 bases and the J gene end by 4 bases; junction bases not matched to a gene: 9. This CDR3 is built from 16 residues. The germline V gene encodes CDR1 SGDLS and CDR2 YYNGEE. CDR3 nucleotides: TGTGCCAGCAGCGGACATCCCGCGGGAGGGGCAGATACGCAGTATTTT. Amino acid sequence: CASSGHPAGGADTQYF.

This clone was counted between two and nine times. The V call is TRBV28, the J call TRBJ2-7; D is undetermined. V lost 2 bases, J lost 3 bases, and 2 bases lay in between. CDR3 length equals 11 residues. CDR1 MDHEN and CDR2 SYDVKM come from the germline V gene. The CDR3 reads CASSLRYEQYF. CDR3 coding DNA: TGTGCCAGCAGTTTACGCTACGAGCAGTACTTC.

This rearrangement joins TRBV29-1 to TRBJ1-1; 7 bases map to TRBD1. The germline gives CDR1 SQVTM, CDR2 ANQGSEA. CDR3 length: 12 amino acids. V dropped 3 bases and J dropped 8; count of bases not matched to a gene: 6. The CDR3 DNA reads as TGCAGCGTTGATCCTACAGGGGCAGAAGCTTTCTTT. Its translation: CSVDPTGAEAFF.

V and J are TRBV30 and TRBJ2-7; D is unresolved. CDR1 is GTSNPN, CDR2 SVGIG, per germline (reference sequence). The CDR3 extends over 12 amino acids. Deletions cut 1 base from V and 0 bases from J, with 4 bases between. The CDR3 loop reads CAWSGDSYEQYV. CDR3 sequence (DNA): TGTGCCTGGAGTGGGGACTCCTACGAGCAGTACGTC.

The chain combines TRBV28 with TRBJ1-5, with D possibly being TRBD1 (6 bases). Germline V gene sequence: CDR1 MDHEN, CDR2 SYDVKM. Trimming took 10 bases from V and 6 from J, leaving 13 bases between them. The CDR3 is made up of 12 amino acids. The CDR3 nucleotides are TGTGCCACCCTCAGGGGTGGTCAGCCCCAGCATTTT. This encodes CATLRGGQPQHF.

The chain links TRBV10-2 to TRBJ2-7; TRBD2 aligns across 11 bases. The CDR3 loop spans 14 amino acids. V lost 10 bases to trimming and J lost 0 bases; unmatched junction nucleotides: 5. Germline V CDR1 and CDR2: WSHSY, SAAADI. The CDR3 DNA reads as TGCGCCACCAAACTAGCGGGAGACTCCTACGAGCAGTACGTC. Translation gives CATKLAGDSYEQYV.

This clone came up a few times. The chain joins TRBV9 to TRBJ1-1, with D unresolved. Germline CDR1 SGDLS, CDR2 YYNGEE. This CDR3 has 13 residues. V was shortened by 0 bases and J by 1 base, with 4 bases between the two germline ends. The CDR3 loop is CASSVGENTEAFF. The DNA of the CDR3 is TGTGCCAGCAGCGTAGGCGAGAACACTGAAGCTTTCTTT.

The J gene is TRBJ2-7, the V gene TRBV19, with D possibly matching TRBD2 (6 bases). This CDR3 spans 14 amino acids. Deletions cut 5 bases from V and 0 bases from J, with 11 bases between. Germline CDR1 LNHDA, CDR2 SQIVND (reference sequence). DNA of the CDR3: TGTGCCAGTAGTTTAGTAGCGGACTCCTACGAGCAGTACTTC. Protein: CASSLVADSYEQYF.

The chain is built from TRBV11-3 and TRBJ2-5; 7 bases align to TRBD1. The germline V gene encodes CDR1 SGHNT and CDR2 YENEEA. The CDR3 extends over 16 amino acids. J was trimmed by 0 bases and V by 0 bases; bases with no gene match: 4. The CDR3 loop is CASSLEGQRHQETQYF. The CDR3 bases are TGTGCCAGCAGCTTAGAGGGACAGCGGCACCAAGAGACCCAGTACTTC. The full variable domain, completed using reference TRBV11-3 and TRBJ2-5, is EAGVVQSPRYKIIEKKQPVAFWCNPISGHNTLYWYLQNLGQGPELLIRYENEEAVDDSQLPKDRFSAERLKGVDSTLKIQPAELGDSAVYLCASSLEGQRHQETQYFGPGTRLLVL.

A few counts support this clone. The chain combines TRBV4-3 with TRBJ2-7; TRBD1 might be the D (6 bases). The V end lost 0 bases, the J end lost 0 bases, and 12 bases lay between the germline ends. CDR1 is LGHNA, CDR2 YSLEER, per germline. The CDR3 contains 16 residues. The CDR3 reads CASSQDWDTNSYEQYF. In DNA, the CDR3 is TGCGCCAGCAGCCAAGACTGGGACACAAACTCCTACGAGCAGTACTTC.

CDR3 nucleotide sequence: TGTGCCAGCAGCTTCCGGACTAGCGGGTTCGAGCAGTTCTTC. Its translation is CASSFRTSGFEQFF. The chain uses TRBV5-4 and TRBJ2-1; 11 positions match TRBD2. The V segment lost 2 bases and the J segment 10 bases; nucleotides outside the gene matches: 5. The CDR3 has 14 residues. Per germline, CDR1 SGHNT and CDR2 YYREEE (reference sequence).